This T cell receptor (beta chain) was captured by sequencing in a study of blood T cell repertoires in COVID-19. Study in general: Spain, Italy and the United States supplied samples that represented acute and convalescent COVID-19. Nucleic acid was either cDNA or gDNA, and it came from T cells, B-cell-depleted T cells, or PBMCs.

This CDR3 has 13 amino acids. Germline V gene sequence: CDR1 SGHRS, CDR2 YFSETQ. Trimming cost V 4 bases and J 13 bases; bases outside gene matches: 12. In the study's own analysis: Scientists estimated how many nucleated cells there were by amplifying reference gene primers. The assay was immunoSEQ multiplex PCR, and TCRdb's table has in-frame clones only and misses some. V, J and clone size derive from that table, while D and trimming were established from the DNA sequence. The sample includes fewer than 200,000 clones, roughly 70% of them seen just once. The chain is built from TRBV5-1 and TRBJ1-1; 8 nucleotides match TRBD1. The sequence came from a woman of 80 years or more with acute or convalescent COVID-19. The sequencing input was peripheral blood. The CDR3 is CASSEGTGSVGFF. The CDR3 region has the DNA TGCGCCAGCAGCGAGGGGACAGGCTCCGTCGGTTTCTTT.